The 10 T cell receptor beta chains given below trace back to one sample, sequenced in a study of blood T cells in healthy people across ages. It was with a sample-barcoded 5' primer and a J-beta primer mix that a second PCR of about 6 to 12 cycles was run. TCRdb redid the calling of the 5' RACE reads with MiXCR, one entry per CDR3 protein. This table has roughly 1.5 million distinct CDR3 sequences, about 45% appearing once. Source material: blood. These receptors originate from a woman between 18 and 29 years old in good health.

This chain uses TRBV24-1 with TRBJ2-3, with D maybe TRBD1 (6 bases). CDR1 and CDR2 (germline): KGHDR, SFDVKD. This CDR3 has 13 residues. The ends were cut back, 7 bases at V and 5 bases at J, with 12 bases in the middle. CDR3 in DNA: TGTGCCACCAGGTCACAGGGATTAGATACGCAGTATTTT. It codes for CATRSQGLDTQYF.

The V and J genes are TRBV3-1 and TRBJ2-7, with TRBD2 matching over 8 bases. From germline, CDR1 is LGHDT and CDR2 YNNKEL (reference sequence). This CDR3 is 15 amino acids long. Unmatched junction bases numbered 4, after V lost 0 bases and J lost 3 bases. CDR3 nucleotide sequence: TGTGCCAGCAGCCAAGATCCGGGACTAGGCTACGAGCAGTACTTC. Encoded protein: CASSQDPGLGYEQYF.

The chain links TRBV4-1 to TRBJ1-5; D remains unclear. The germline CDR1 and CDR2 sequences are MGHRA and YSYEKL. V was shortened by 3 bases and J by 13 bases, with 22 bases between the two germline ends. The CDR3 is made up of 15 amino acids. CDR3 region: CASSHNQVAGAVQHF. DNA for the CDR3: TGCGCCAGCAGCCATAACCAAGTTGCGGGAGCAGTGCAGCATTTT.

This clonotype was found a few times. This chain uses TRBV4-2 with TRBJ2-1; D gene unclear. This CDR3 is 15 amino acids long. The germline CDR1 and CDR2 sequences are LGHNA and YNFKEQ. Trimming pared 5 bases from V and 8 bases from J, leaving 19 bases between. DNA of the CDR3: TGTGCCAGCAGCTCGGCGGAAAATTTTAGGGATGAGCAGTTCTTC. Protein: CASSSAENFRDEQFF.

The CDR3 loop is CASSRPGTGEYGYTF. As DNA, the CDR3 is TGTGCCAGCAGTAGACCCGGGACAGGGGAATATGGCTACACCTTC. This sequence joins TRBV6-2 or TRBV6-3 and TRBJ1-2; 10 bases agree with TRBD1. Per the germline V gene, CDR1 is MNHEY and CDR2 is SVGEGT. The CDR3 contains 15 residues. Losses at the gene ends were 5 bases for V and 5 bases for J; bases not matched to a gene: 8.

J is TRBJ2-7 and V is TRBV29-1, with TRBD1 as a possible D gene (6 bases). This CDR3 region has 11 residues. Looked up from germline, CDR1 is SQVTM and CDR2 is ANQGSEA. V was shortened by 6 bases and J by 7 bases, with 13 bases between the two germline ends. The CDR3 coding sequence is TGCAGCGTAGGACAGATCAATGAGCAGTACTTC. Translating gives CSVGQINEQYF.

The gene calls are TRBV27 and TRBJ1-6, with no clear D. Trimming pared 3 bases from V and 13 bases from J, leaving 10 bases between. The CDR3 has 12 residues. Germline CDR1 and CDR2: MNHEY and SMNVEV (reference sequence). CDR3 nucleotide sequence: TGTGCCAGCAGTTTCTTGGGTCTCCCCCTCCACTTT. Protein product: CASSFLGLPLHF.

Here the CDR3 reads CASSAFRDRVQPQHF. The CDR3 coding sequence is TGTGCCAGCAGTGCTTTCCGGGACAGGGTTCAGCCCCAGCATTTT. The chain uses TRBV6-1 and TRBJ1-5; TRBD1 aligns across 9 bases. CDR3 size: 15 residues. Germline V lookup: CDR1 MNHNS, CDR2 SASEGT. Trimming at V came to 4 bases and at J to 6 bases, leaving 7 bases not matched to a gene.

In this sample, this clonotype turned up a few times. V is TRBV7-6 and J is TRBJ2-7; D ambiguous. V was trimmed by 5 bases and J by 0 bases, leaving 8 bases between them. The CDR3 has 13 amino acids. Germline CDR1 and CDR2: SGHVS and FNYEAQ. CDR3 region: CASSPDTSYEQYF. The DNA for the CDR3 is TGTGCCAGCAGCCCTGACACCTCCTACGAGCAGTACTTC.

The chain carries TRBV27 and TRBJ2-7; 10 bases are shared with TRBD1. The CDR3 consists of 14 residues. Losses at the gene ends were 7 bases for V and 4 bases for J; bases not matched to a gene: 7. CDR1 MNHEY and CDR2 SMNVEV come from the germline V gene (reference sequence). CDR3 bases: TGTGCCAGCACCGGGGGACAGGGGCCTTACGAGCAGTACTTC. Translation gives CASTGGQGPYEQYF.